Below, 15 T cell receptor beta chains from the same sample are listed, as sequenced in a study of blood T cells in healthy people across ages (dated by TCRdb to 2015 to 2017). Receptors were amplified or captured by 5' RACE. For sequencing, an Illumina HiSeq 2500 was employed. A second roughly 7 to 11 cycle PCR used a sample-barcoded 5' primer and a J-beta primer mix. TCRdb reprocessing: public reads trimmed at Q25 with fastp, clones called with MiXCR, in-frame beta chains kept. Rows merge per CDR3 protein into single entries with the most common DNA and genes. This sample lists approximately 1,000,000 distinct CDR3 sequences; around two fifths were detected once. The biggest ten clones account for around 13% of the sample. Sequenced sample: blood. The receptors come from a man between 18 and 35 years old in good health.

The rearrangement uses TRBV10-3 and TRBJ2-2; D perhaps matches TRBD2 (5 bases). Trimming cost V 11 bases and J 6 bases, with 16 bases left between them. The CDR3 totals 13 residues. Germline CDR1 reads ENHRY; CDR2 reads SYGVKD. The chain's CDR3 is CASRVSSAGELFF. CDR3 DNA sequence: TGTGCCTCGCGGGTCAGTTCGGCCGGGGAGCTGTTTTTT.

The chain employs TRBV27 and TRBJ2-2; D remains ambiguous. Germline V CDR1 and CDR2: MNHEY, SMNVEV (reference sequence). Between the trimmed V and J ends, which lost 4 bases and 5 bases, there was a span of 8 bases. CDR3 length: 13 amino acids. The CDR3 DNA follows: TGTGCCAGCAGTTCAGTCGGGACCGGGGAGCTGTTTTTT. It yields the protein CASSSVGTGELFF.

CDR3 sequence (DNA): TGTGCCAGCAGTGAAGCAAGGGACTATAATGAAAAACTGTTTTTT. Translation gives CASSEARDYNEKLFF. This chain links TRBV6-1 with TRBJ1-4; a possible D gene is TRBD1 (5 bases). CDR1 is MNHNS, CDR2 SASEGT, per germline. V was clipped by 0 bases and J by 4 bases, with 9 bases between them. The CDR3 covers 15 residues.

CDR3 loop: CAISESTGSGNTIYF. The CDR3 nucleotides read TGTGCCATCAGTGAGTCTACAGGCTCTGGAAACACCATATATTTT. The chain carries TRBV10-3 and TRBJ1-3; TRBD1 is a possible D gene (5 bases). Germline V lookup: CDR1 ENHRY, CDR2 SYGVKD. Trimming stripped 0 bases from V and 0 bases from J, with 6 bases between. The CDR3 extends over 15 amino acids.

The CDR3 nucleotides read TGTGCCAGCAGCCAATTTGCGTCGTGGTCGGGTACCTACGAGCAGTACTTC. Protein product: CASSQFASWSGTYEQYF. The chain couples TRBV14 to TRBJ2-7; D gene unclear. Trimming took off 2 bases at V and 2 bases at J, with 19 bases between the two ends. The V gene's germline CDR1 is SGHDN and CDR2 FVKESK. The CDR3 consists of 17 residues.

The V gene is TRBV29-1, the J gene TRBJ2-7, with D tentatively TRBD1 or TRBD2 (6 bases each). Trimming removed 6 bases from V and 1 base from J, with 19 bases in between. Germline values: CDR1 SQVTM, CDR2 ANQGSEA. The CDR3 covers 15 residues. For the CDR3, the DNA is TGCAGCGTAGTTCCGGGGGCAGAGGAGTCCTACGAGCAGTACTTC. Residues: CSVVPGAEESYEQYF.

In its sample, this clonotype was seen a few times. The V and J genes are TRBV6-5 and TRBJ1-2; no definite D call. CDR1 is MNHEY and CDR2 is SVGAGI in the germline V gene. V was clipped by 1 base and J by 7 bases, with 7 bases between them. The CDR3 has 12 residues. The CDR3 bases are TGTGCCAGCAGTTACTGGGGTCTTGGCTACACCTTC. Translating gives CASSYWGLGYTF.

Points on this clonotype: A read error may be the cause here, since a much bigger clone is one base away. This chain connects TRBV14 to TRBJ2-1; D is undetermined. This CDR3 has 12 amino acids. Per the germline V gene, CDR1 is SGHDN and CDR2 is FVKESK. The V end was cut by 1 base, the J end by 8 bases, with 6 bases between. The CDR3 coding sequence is TGTGCCAGCAGCCAAGTTTACCATGAGCAGTTCTTC. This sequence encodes CASSQVYHEQFF.

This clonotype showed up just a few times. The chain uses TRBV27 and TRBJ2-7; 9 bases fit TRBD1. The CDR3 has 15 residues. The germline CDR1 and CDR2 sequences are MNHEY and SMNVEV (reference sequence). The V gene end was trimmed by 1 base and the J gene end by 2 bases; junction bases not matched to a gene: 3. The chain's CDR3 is CASSLWGQGTYEQYF. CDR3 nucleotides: TGTGCCAGCAGTTTATGGGGACAGGGAACCTACGAGCAGTACTTC.

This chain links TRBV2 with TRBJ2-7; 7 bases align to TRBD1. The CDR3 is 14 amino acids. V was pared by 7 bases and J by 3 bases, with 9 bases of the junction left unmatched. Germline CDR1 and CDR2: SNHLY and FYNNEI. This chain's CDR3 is CASMRDRNDYEQYF. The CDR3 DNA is TGTGCCAGCATGAGGGACAGAAACGACTACGAGCAGTACTTC.

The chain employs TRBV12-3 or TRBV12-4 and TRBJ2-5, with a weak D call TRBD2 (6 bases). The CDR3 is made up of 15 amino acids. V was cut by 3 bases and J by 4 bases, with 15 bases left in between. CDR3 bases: TGTGCCAGCAGTTTTTTGCCAAAGGGAGGAGAGACCCAGTACTTC. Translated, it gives CASSFLPKGGETQYF.

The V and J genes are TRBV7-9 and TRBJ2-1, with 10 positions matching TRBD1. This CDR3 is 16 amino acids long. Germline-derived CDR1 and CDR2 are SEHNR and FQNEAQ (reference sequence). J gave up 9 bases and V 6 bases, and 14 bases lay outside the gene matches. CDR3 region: CASRPQPGQGSCEQFF. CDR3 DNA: TGTGCCAGCAGACCTCAACCGGGACAGGGGAGCTGTGAGCAGTTCTTC.

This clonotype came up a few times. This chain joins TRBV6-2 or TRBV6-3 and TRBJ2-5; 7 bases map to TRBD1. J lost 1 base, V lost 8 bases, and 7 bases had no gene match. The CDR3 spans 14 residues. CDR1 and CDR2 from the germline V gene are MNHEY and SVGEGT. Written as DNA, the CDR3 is TGTGCCAGCGCCAAGGACAGGCTCCAAGAGACCCAGTACTTC. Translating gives CASAKDRLQETQYF.

The chain's CDR3 is CASIDRGKNEKLFF. In nucleotides, the CDR3 is TGTGCCAGCATCGACAGGGGAAAGAATGAAAAACTGTTTTTT. V gene TRBV6-2 or TRBV6-3 combines with J gene TRBJ1-4, with 8 bases aligning to TRBD1. Looked up from germline, CDR1 is MNHEY and CDR2 is SVGEGT. This CDR3 spans 14 amino acids. With V trimmed by 7 bases and J by 5 bases, 6 bases remained unmatched.

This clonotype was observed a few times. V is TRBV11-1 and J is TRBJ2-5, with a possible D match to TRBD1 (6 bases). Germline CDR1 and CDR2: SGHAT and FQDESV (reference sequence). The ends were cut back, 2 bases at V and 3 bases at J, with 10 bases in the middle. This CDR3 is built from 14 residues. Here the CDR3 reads CASSLNPGEETQYF. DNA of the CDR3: TGTGCCAGCAGCTTAAATCCAGGGGAAGAGACCCAGTACTTC.